This T cell receptor (beta chain) was retrieved from a study of control samples from healthy donors and cancer patients. The junction had 9 bases not matched to a gene; V was cut back by 3 bases and J by 5 bases. Per germline, CDR1 MGHRA and CDR2 YSYEKL. This CDR3 has 16 residues. This table comes from immunoSEQ multiplex PCR, and its TCRdb copy is limited to in-frame clones, with some not included. The table shows approximately 170,000 clones, with 91% occurring only once. The chain carries TRBV4-1 and TRBJ1-4; 7 bases are a match to TRBD1. Sequenced input: blood. The sequence was obtained from a woman in her thirties in good health. Written as DNA, the CDR3 is TGCGCCAGCAGCCAGTCCACCGGGACAGTGAATGAAAAACTGTTTTTT. It yields the protein CASSQSTGTVNEKLFF.